This T cell receptor (beta chain) was documented in a study of lymphopenia after photon versus proton radiotherapy. On this clone: Its antigen is as yet unknown.

Looked up from germline, CDR1 is MNHEY and CDR2 is SMNVEV (reference sequence). This CDR3 contains 15 residues. The V end was cut by 5 bases, the J end by 2 bases, with 15 bases between. Whole-study findings and limits: Under photons, naive T cells and diversity fell while effector/memory populations rose. After the lymphocyte nadir, photon-treated repertoires showed oligoclonal expansion, especially of CD8+ Temra cells. Post-nadir TCR diversity decline inversely tracked overall survival among those who died.

The table came from immunoSEQ multiplex PCR; TCRdb's copy has only in-frame clones and leaves some out. The table records some 20,000 clones, 80% to 95% of them present only once. The specimen comprised peripheral blood, sampled from a patient treated with photon-based radiotherapy. The receptor's source is a man aged 55 to 70 with pancreatic cancer. The chain has TRBV27 and TRBJ1-1; D gene ambiguous. The CDR3 here is CASSPYLGVNTEAFF. CDR3 coding DNA: TGTGCCAGCAGTCCTTATTTGGGAGTAAACACTGAAGCTTTCTTT.